A selection of T cell receptor beta chains follows, all from one sample in a study of T cell responses to AZD1222 COVID-19 vaccine. The repertoire was sequenced with immunoSEQ multiplex PCR; TCRdb's copy has only in-frame clones and lacks some. The data hold roughly 90,000 clones, with roughly 90% observed a single time. The sequences come from peripheral blood, collected 28 days after the second AZD1222 dose. These receptors all come from an adult who received the AZD1222 COVID-19 vaccine. CDR3s include the opening cysteine and the closing phenylalanine or tryptophan. The D gene is left open where the match is weak. Part of the rows lack a size; the others show once, few, many or a class for expanded clones.

cdr3_nt cdr3_aa j_call clone_size v_call d_call
TGTGCCAGCAGTTTGGCTGCGGCGAAAGAGACCCAGTACTTC CASSLAAAKETQYF TRBJ2-5 . TRBV27 .
TGTGCCAGCAGCTTGCAAGATACGCAGTATTTT CASSLQDTQYF TRBJ2-3 . TRBV5-6 .
TGTGCCAGCAGCCCCGGGGGAACTAATGAAAAACTGTTTTTT CASSPGGTNEKLFF TRBJ1-4 . TRBV5-4 .
TGTGCCATCCTCAGGGACACTGAAGCTTTCTTT CAILRDTEAFF TRBJ1-1 . TRBV10-3 .
TGCGCCAGCAGCCTCTGGACAGCCCATTTGGAGACCCAGTACTTC CASSLWTAHLETQYF TRBJ2-5 . TRBV5-1 .
TGTGCCAGTAGACGGGACAAGCAATACTATCAAGAGACCCAGTACTTC CASRRDKQYYQETQYF TRBJ2-5 . TRBV28 .
TGTGCCAGCAGCTCCAAGCGGGGGGGCCGCGATACGCAGTATTTT CASSSKRGGRDTQYF TRBJ2-3 . TRBV5-4 TRBD2
TGTGCCAGCAGTTCTACTGGGTCCGCACCCCTCCACTTT CASSSTGSAPLHF TRBJ1-6 once TRBV2 .
TGTGCCAGCAGCCCAATTGGACGGGGGGCCAGCTCCTACAATGAGCAGTTCTTC CASSPIGRGASSYNEQFF TRBJ2-1 . TRBV5-6 .
TGTGCCAGCAGCCGCCAAGCACAGGGCTCCTACAATGAGCAGTTCTTC CASSRQAQGSYNEQFF TRBJ2-1 . TRBV5-4 .
TGTGCCATCAATGGACAGCGACAAGAGACCCAGTACTTC CAINGQRQETQYF TRBJ2-5 . TRBV10-3 .
TGTGCCAGCAGCAGGGGACAGGGGGTGCCGGCTGAAAAACTGTTTTTT CASSRGQGVPAEKLFF TRBJ1-4 . TRBV9 TRBD1
TGTGCCAGCTCAACGTCCGGACAGGGACATACTGAAGCTTTCTTT CASSTSGQGHTEAFF TRBJ1-1 . TRBV18 TRBD1
TGTGCCAGCAGCTTACCAGTGGCGGGGGGTGCGAACACCGGGGAGCTGTTTTTT CASSLPVAGGANTGELFF TRBJ2-2 . TRBV7-2 TRBD2
TGTGCCAGCAGCCAATCTAATGAGCAGTTCTTC CASSQSNEQFF TRBJ2-1 once TRBV7-2 .
TGCGCCAGCAGCTTGGCCTCAGGGATTTACATGAACACTGAAGCTTTCTTT CASSLASGIYMNTEAFF TRBJ1-1 . TRBV5-1 .
TGTGCCAGCAGTTACTCACAGGGGCACGGGGAGCTGTTTTTT CASSYSQGHGELFF TRBJ2-2 . TRBV6-5 TRBD1
TGTGCCAGCAGTTTTTACGGAGTAACAGGGAGCTCCTATAATTCACCCCTCCACTTT CASSFYGVTGSSYNSPLHF TRBJ1-6 . TRBV27 .
TGCGCCAGCAGCTCAAGCACAGATACGCAGTATTTT CASSSSTDTQYF TRBJ2-3 . TRBV5-1 .
TGTGCCAGCAGCCAAGATCCGGGGGATAGCAATCAGCCCCAGCATTTT CASSQDPGDSNQPQHF TRBJ1-5 . TRBV4-2 .
TGTGCCAGCAGTTGGGCGGGGGGCCTCCAAGAGACCCAGTACTTC CASSWAGGLQETQYF TRBJ2-5 . TRBV27 TRBD2
TGCGCCAGCAGCCAAGAGGGGACAGCCTACAATGAGCAGTTCTTC CASSQEGTAYNEQFF TRBJ2-1 . TRBV4-3 TRBD1
TGTGCCAGCAGCTTGGTCCAGGGAGGCTATGGCTACACCTTC CASSLVQGGYGYTF TRBJ1-2 . TRBV5-6 .
TGCGCCAGCAGCCAAGGGACTAGCGCGTACAATGAGCAGTTCTTC CASSQGTSAYNEQFF TRBJ2-1 . TRBV4-1 TRBD2
TGTGCCAGCAGCCAATTGGGGCCGAGTTCCAATGGCTACACCTTC CASSQLGPSSNGYTF TRBJ1-2 . TRBV16 .
TGTGCCAGCTCACTCCAAGAGACCCAGTACTTC CASSLQETQYF TRBJ2-5 . TRBV18 .
TGTGCCAGCAGTTTAGACACGTACAATGAGCAGTTCTTC CASSLDTYNEQFF TRBJ2-1 . TRBV27 .
TGTGCCAGCAGCAGAGGGTCGGGACAGGGTCTAGAGACCCAGTACTTC CASSRGSGQGLETQYF TRBJ2-5 . TRBV5-4 TRBD1
TGTGCCAGCAGCAGACCCCGACAGGGGTGGACAGATACGCAGTATTTT CASSRPRQGWTDTQYF TRBJ2-3 . TRBV5-8 TRBD1
TGTGCCAGCAGCTTCACAGGGACGGCTGGAAACACCATATATTTT CASSFTGTAGNTIYF TRBJ1-3 once TRBV7-2 .
TGTGCCAGCAGCCGAGTTGGGACAGCACTGAACACTGAAGCTTTCTTT CASSRVGTALNTEAFF TRBJ1-1 . TRBV11-2 TRBD1
TGTGCCAGCAGTAGGACAGGGGAGACTGGTGGCTACACCTTC CASSRTGETGGYTF TRBJ1-2 . TRBV6-5 TRBD1
TGTGCCAGCAAGCTAGACAGGGGAATTCCCGGGGAGCTGTTTTTT CASKLDRGIPGELFF TRBJ2-2 . TRBV14 TRBD1
TGCGCCAGCAGCCCTCAGCCTGGGACAGCCAGAAACGACGGAAACACCATATATTTT CASSPQPGTARNDGNTIYF TRBJ1-3 . TRBV5-1 TRBD1
TGCGCCAGCAGCCACATTGGACAGGGGGATGAAAAACTGTTTTTT CASSHIGQGDEKLFF TRBJ1-4 . TRBV4-3 TRBD1
TGTGCCAGCAGTTCGTCCCCCTACTATGGCTACACCTTC CASSSSPYYGYTF TRBJ1-2 . TRBV27 .
TGTGCCAGCAGTTACCGCGCGACAGGTTTGGTTTGGGCTTTCTTT CASSYRATGLVWAFF TRBJ1-1 . TRBV6-2/TRBV6-3 .
TGTGCCAGCAGTTCTGACATCACGGCCGGGAACACCATATATTTT CASSSDITAGNTIYF TRBJ1-3 . TRBV6-5 .
TGCAGCGTCCTCGGGGGGCCACATAGCACAGATACGCAGTATTTT CSVLGGPHSTDTQYF TRBJ2-3 . TRBV29-1 .
TGTGCCACCCGGGACAGTATCTACGAGCAGTACTTC CATRDSIYEQYF TRBJ2-7 . TRBV10-3 TRBD1
TGTGCCAGCAGTTATGGCAGACCAACAGATACGCAGTATTTT CASSYGRPTDTQYF TRBJ2-3 . TRBV6-5 .
TGCAGCGTTATAGACAGGGGGTTTACTGAAGCTTTCTTT CSVIDRGFTEAFF TRBJ1-1 . TRBV29-1 TRBD1
TGTGCCTGGAGTGTAGTGGGCTACGAGCAGTACTTC CAWSVVGYEQYF TRBJ2-7 . TRBV30 .
TGTGCCACCAGCGTAGCCTCAGGGGGCTCGATGGAGACCCAGTACTTC CATSVASGGSMETQYF TRBJ2-5 . TRBV15 TRBD1
TGTGCCAGCTCACCACCCAGTGCAGGGAGCTATGGCTACACCTTC CASSPPSAGSYGYTF TRBJ1-2 . TRBV18 .
TGTGCCAGCAGCCAAGCAGGACAGGGGACGTTTGCCGGGGAGCTGTTTTTT CASSQAGQGTFAGELFF TRBJ2-2 . TRBV14 TRBD1
TGTGCCAGCTCACCGGGGACTAGCGGGACGGGGGAGCTGTTTTTT CASSPGTSGTGELFF TRBJ2-2 . TRBV18 TRBD2
TGCAGCGTTGAGGGAATGTATGGCTACACCTTC CSVEGMYGYTF TRBJ1-2 . TRBV29-1 .
TGTGCCAGCGTCGGCTACAATGAGCAGTTCTTC CASVGYNEQFF TRBJ2-1 . TRBV12-3/TRBV12-4 .
TGTGCCAGCAGCCCTGGGGGAAGATCACCCCTCCACTTT CASSPGGRSPLHF TRBJ1-6 . TRBV7-8 .
TGTGCCAGCAGTGAAGCGGGTAGCGGGGGGGAACTCGACAAGACTAGCACAGATACGCAGTATTTT CASSEAGSGGELDKTSTDTQYF TRBJ2-3 . TRBV6-1 TRBD2
TGCGCCAGTAGTAGGACAGACTTTTTCTATGGCTACACCTTC CASSRTDFFYGYTF TRBJ1-2 . TRBV19 .
TGTGCCAGCAGCTTAGATCGGGCCCCAAGCGAAAAACTGTTTTTT CASSLDRAPSEKLFF TRBJ1-4 . TRBV7-8 .
TGCGCCAGCAGCCCCGGACAGCGGAACACTGAAGCTTTCTTT CASSPGQRNTEAFF TRBJ1-1 . TRBV5-1 .
TGTGCCAGCAGTTTTTCTGGGGTGACTGAAGCTTTCTTT CASSFSGVTEAFF TRBJ1-1 . TRBV28 .
TGCGCCAGCAGCCCTCCCGCAGAGCTTGAAGCTTTCTTT CASSPPAELEAFF TRBJ1-1 . TRBV5-1 .
TGCGCCAGCAGCCAAGATAGGGGGGCAGGGTTGGTTAACTATGGCTACACCTTC CASSQDRGAGLVNYGYTF TRBJ1-2 . TRBV4-3 .
TGTGCCAGCAGTGAAGCCGACAGGGCCGGAAACACCATATATTTT CASSEADRAGNTIYF TRBJ1-3 . TRBV6-1 TRBD1
TGTGCCAGCAGGCGGACAGGGGGCCCTGGAAACACCATATATTTT CASRRTGGPGNTIYF TRBJ1-3 . TRBV6-5 TRBD1
TGTGCCAGCAGTCGGGCTAGCGTTCGTTTAGAGACCCAGTACTTC CASSRASVRLETQYF TRBJ2-5 . TRBV7-8 .